There are a few counts of the clone carrying this T cell receptor (beta chain). The sample belongs to a study of early T cells in non-severe SARS-CoV-2 infection. Whole-study context: Sequenced bulk RNA came from whole blood that was unsorted, and chains were unpaired.

The V gene lost 4 bases and the J gene lost 7 bases, with 13 bases spanning the gap. Looked up from germline, CDR1 is SEHNR and CDR2 is FQNEAQ (reference sequence). This CDR3 contains 13 residues. The TCR library protocol attached unique molecular identifiers to the individual cDNA molecules. TCRdb itself ran the 5' RACE reads through MiXCR, one entry per CDR3 protein. The profile shows tens of thousands of distinct CDR3 sequences, about 6.8% of them singletons. The specimen was whole blood, collected at baseline. The sequence derives from an adult who was a healthcare worker with PCR-confirmed SARS-CoV-2 infection or an uninfected control (not recorded which). The chain uses TRBV7-9 and TRBJ1-1; D unclear. Here the CDR3 DNA reads TGTGCCAGCAGCTCGACCGACGGTTATGAAGCTTTCTTT. Encoded protein: CASSSTDGYEAFF. Variable domain in full (rest from reference TRBV7-9 and TRBJ1-1): DTGVSQNPRHKITKRGQNVTFRCDPISEHNRLYWYRQTLGQGPEFLTYFQNEAQLEKSRLLSDRFSAERPKGSFSTLEIQRTEQGDSAMYLCASSSTDGYEAFFGQGTRLTVV.